This is a list of T cell receptor beta chains from one sample in a study of T cells in Graves' hyperthyroidism and ophthalmopathy. Each CDR3 protein is one row after TCRdb ran MiXCR on the multiplex PCR reads. In the table there are 500,000 to 600,000 distinct CDR3 sequences, less than 20% of which are singletons. Sequences were obtained from blood. The source is a man aged 35-49 years with Graves' ophthalmopathy. The CDR3 runs from the conserved cysteine through the conserved F or W.

J,V,CDR3
TRBJ1-1,TRBV7-9,CASSFNIRRGLGSVVTEAFF
TRBJ2-4,TRBV5-1,CASSLGQGQRNIQYF
TRBJ2-1,TRBV9,CASSVADGYNEQFF
TRBJ2-7,TRBV20-1,CSAPDREKEQYF
TRBJ1-5,TRBV3-1,CASSPGLRNQPQHF
TRBJ1-5,TRBV20-1,CSARDTMGYSNQPQHF
TRBJ1-5,TRBV20-1,CSARDYRQSDDQPQHF
TRBJ2-6,TRBV10-3,CAISEANGISGANVLTF
TRBJ2-7,TRBV7-8,CASRRDRGYEQYF
TRBJ1-3,TRBV12-3/TRBV12-4,CASSEQGVGANIYF
TRBJ1-4,TRBV4-2,CASSQGYGDRNEKLFF
TRBJ2-3,TRBV20-1,CSARPPGQTLTDTQYF
TRBJ2-5,TRBV3-1,CASSRSGGEETQYF
TRBJ1-5,TRBV4-1,CASSHLGQFGTGVVQPQHF
TRBJ2-3,TRBV2,CASNPGVGTDTQYF
TRBJ2-2,TRBV3-1,CASSQGSGSAGELFF
TRBJ2-7,TRBV29-1,CSVQGGTTGYEQYF
TRBJ2-1,TRBV2,CASSEGTSGIRQFF
TRBJ2-1,TRBV5-1,CASSLPLRGEGNEQFF
TRBJ1-2,TRBV18,CASSPGQPFYGYTF
TRBJ1-1,TRBV6-1,CASSSQQNTEAFF
TRBJ1-5,TRBV5-6,CASNFQNQPQHF
TRBJ1-2,TRBV6-2/TRBV6-3,CASSWGPYGYTF
TRBJ1-5,TRBV20-1,CSASPNTYSNQPQHF
TRBJ1-2,TRBV7-8,CASSLGRTGYGYTF
TRBJ2-7,TRBV20-1,CSARDRRRVSYEQYF
TRBJ2-3,TRBV19,CASSMDPAGYTQYF
TRBJ2-1,TRBV28,CASSLGPAASARDEQFF
TRBJ2-3,TRBV11-2,CASSTEGGLSTDTQYF